This TCR beta chain was recorded in a study of T cell responses to AZD1222 COVID-19 vaccine. The study, taken as a whole, reports: The number of AZD1222 recipients seropositive at baseline was only five or six. An increase in Spike-specific TCR breadth and depth was observed after two AZD1222 doses.

As for this clone: Antigen specificity is unknown.

There are 12 residues in the CDR3. Germline loops: CDR1 GTSNPN, CDR2 SVGIG (reference sequence). With 3 bases removed from V and 3 bases from J, the gap between germline ends came to 9 bases. Produced via immunoSEQ multiplex PCR; TCRdb's table is partial and in-frame only. Found here are fewer than 200,000 clones, roughly 92% of them singletons; the top ten hold more than 1.5%. The starting material was peripheral blood, obtained on day 0 of AZD1222 vaccination. This sequence was found in an adult in good health. The rearrangement joins TRBV30 to TRBJ2-7, with D perhaps matching TRBD1 or TRBD2 (6 bases each). The CDR3 sequence: CAWSRGGYEQYF. As DNA, the CDR3 is TGTGCCTGGAGCAGGGGAGGCTACGAGCAGTACTTC.